The T cell receptor beta chain under discussion was sequenced for a study of T cell changes during pregnancy in multiple sclerosis. Libraries were prepared by immunoSEQ multiplex PCR; TCRdb keeps only in-frame clonotypes and omits some of them. The repertoire holds nearly 110,000 clones, with just under 95% as singletons. V was pared by 5 bases and J by 5 bases, with 4 bases of the junction left unmatched. In germline, CDR1 is SNHLY, CDR2 FYNNEI. The CDR3 has 13 residues. This sequence joins TRBV2 and TRBJ2-5, with 8 bases fitting TRBD1. The sequence was collected from a female donor in good health, enrolled as a control in a pregnancy study. The material was peripheral blood, obtained in the third trimester of pregnancy. DNA of the CDR3: TGTGCCAGCAGTCAAGGACAGGGTGAGACCCAGTACTTC. Its translation is CASSQGQGETQYF.